These T cell receptor beta chains were read from a single sample in a study of T cell responses to AZD1222 COVID-19 vaccine. Profiled with immunoSEQ multiplex PCR; TCRdb holds only in-frame clones, not every one. The table records around 270,000 clones, almost 95% of them present only once. Sample: peripheral blood, taken 28 days after the second AZD1222 dose. The origin of the receptors is an adult who received the AZD1222 COVID-19 vaccine. Each CDR3 is given with its conserved first and last residue. D genes are given only for firm matches.

J: TRBJ1-1; D: -; V: TRBV4-1; CDR3: CASSQDNRARGTEAFF; DNA: TGCGCCAGCAGCCAAGACAACAGGGCCCGGGGCACTGAAGCTTTCTTT
J: TRBJ1-6; D: -; V: TRBV4-1; CDR3: CASSQEASYNSPLHF; DNA: TGCGCCAGCAGCCAAGAGGCTTCCTATAATTCACCCCTCCACTTT
J: TRBJ2-7; D: TRBD2; V: TRBV3-1/TRBV3-2; CDR3: CASSPVLRAPSGREYEQYF; DNA: TGTGCCAGCAGCCCAGTCCTCAGGGCACCTAGCGGGAGGGAGTACGAGCAGTACTTC
J: TRBJ2-7; D: TRBD1; V: TRBV27; CDR3: CASSLLGTGGFRYEQYF; DNA: TGTGCCAGCAGTTTATTAGGGACAGGGGGTTTCCGCTACGAGCAGTACTTC
J: TRBJ1-1; D: -; V: TRBV12-3/TRBV12-4; CDR3: CASRYGGNTEAFF; DNA: TGTGCCAGCCGATATGGGGGTAACACTGAAGCTTTCTTT
J: TRBJ2-7; D: TRBD1; V: TRBV7-2; CDR3: CASSLGGTGSYEQYF; DNA: TGTGCCAGCAGCTTAGGGGGGACAGGGTCCTACGAGCAGTACTTC
J: TRBJ1-1; D: -; V: TRBV6-5; CDR3: CASTQGITEAFF; DNA: TGTGCCAGCACTCAGGGCATCACTGAAGCTTTCTTT
J: TRBJ1-1; D: -; V: TRBV28; CDR3: CASSSPGRNTEAFF; DNA: TGTGCCAGCAGTTCCCCGGGACGGAACACTGAAGCTTTCTTT
J: TRBJ2-1; D: TRBD2; V: TRBV5-1; CDR3: CASSRTRGAGGPDNEQFF; DNA: TGCGCCAGCAGCCGGACTAGGGGGGCGGGGGGGCCGGACAATGAGCAGTTCTTC
J: TRBJ1-5; D: -; V: TRBV6-5; CDR3: CASRGGGGNQPQHF; DNA: TGTGCCAGCAGGGGTGGGGGGGGTAATCAGCCCCAGCATTTT
J: TRBJ2-4; D: -; V: TRBV9; CDR3: CASSVGAGLAKNIQYF; DNA: TGTGCCAGCAGCGTAGGCGCGGGACTAGCCAAAAACATTCAGTACTTC
J: TRBJ1-5; D: -; V: TRBV4-1; CDR3: CASSPDINSNQPQHF; DNA: TGCGCCAGCAGCCCCGACATTAATAGCAATCAGCCCCAGCATTTT
J: TRBJ1-3; D: -; V: TRBV3-1/TRBV3-2; CDR3: CASSPPWGTGNTIYF; DNA: TGTGCCAGCAGTCCCCCTTGGGGGACAGGAAACACCATATATTTT
J: TRBJ1-2; D: -; V: TRBV12-3/TRBV12-4; CDR3: CASSLAGEDTF; DNA: TGTGCCAGCAGTTTAGCGGGGGAGGACACCTTC
J: TRBJ1-2; D: -; V: TRBV2; CDR3: CASSETANYGYTF; DNA: TGTGCCAGCAGTGAGACAGCTAACTATGGCTACACCTTC
J: TRBJ1-5; D: -; V: TRBV19; CDR3: CASSSAAGSNQPQHF; DNA: TGTGCCAGTAGTAGTGCGGCCGGAAGCAATCAGCCCCAGCATTTT
J: TRBJ2-6; D: -; V: TRBV28; CDR3: CASSLQGLSGANVLTF; DNA: TGTGCCAGCAGCTTACAGGGTCTTTCTGGGGCCAACGTCCTGACTTTC